This TCR beta chain stems from a study of blood T cell repertoires in COVID-19. Whole-study context: PBMCs, B-cell-depleted T cells, or T cells provided the cDNA or gDNA that made up the material.

In the authors' methods: Estimates of nucleated cell counts were drawn from the amplification of reference gene primers. Measured with immunoSEQ multiplex PCR; TCRdb has only the in-frame clones, and not every one. The V and J calls and clone size are taken from that table; D and trimming were inferred from the DNA. The profile shows 250,000 to 300,000 clones, 80% to 90% of them singletons. V gave up 4 bases and J gave up 0 bases; unmatched junction bases: 8. CDR3 length: 16 residues. Germline CDR1 reads KGHSH; CDR2 reads LQKENI. The Seattle site enrolled patients during active infection and followed them longitudinally.

The receptor's source is a woman between 65 and 79 years old with COVID-19, enrolled during active disease. The sequencing sample was made of peripheral blood. V is TRBV18 and J is TRBJ2-7, with 8 nucleotides matching TRBD1. The CDR3 DNA follows: TGTGCCAGCTCACAAACCCAAGGACAGGGCTCCTACGAGCAGTACTTC. Translation gives CASSQTQGQGSYEQYF.